The present entry profiles one T cell receptor beta chain with its context. Sequencing used immunoSEQ multiplex PCR; TCRdb keeps in-frame clones, though not all of them. The sample holds a few hundred thousand clones, around three quarters seen once. These data come from a study of cytotoxic CD8 clonotypes in ibrutinib-treated CLL. This sequence originates from a human donor with chronic lymphocytic leukemia. This specimen was PBMCs, taken after 24 months of ibrutinib treatment.

The CDR3 DNA sequence: TGTGCCAGCAGTCCAAGATGGGGGTCCACAGATACGCAGTATTTT. This translates into CASSPRWGSTDTQYF. The J gene is TRBJ2-3, the V gene TRBV27; D possibly matches TRBD1 or TRBD2 (5 bases each). CDR3 length: 15 amino acids. Trimming stripped 5 bases from V and 2 bases from J, with 14 bases between. Germline V lookup: CDR1 MNHEY, CDR2 SMNVEV (reference sequence).